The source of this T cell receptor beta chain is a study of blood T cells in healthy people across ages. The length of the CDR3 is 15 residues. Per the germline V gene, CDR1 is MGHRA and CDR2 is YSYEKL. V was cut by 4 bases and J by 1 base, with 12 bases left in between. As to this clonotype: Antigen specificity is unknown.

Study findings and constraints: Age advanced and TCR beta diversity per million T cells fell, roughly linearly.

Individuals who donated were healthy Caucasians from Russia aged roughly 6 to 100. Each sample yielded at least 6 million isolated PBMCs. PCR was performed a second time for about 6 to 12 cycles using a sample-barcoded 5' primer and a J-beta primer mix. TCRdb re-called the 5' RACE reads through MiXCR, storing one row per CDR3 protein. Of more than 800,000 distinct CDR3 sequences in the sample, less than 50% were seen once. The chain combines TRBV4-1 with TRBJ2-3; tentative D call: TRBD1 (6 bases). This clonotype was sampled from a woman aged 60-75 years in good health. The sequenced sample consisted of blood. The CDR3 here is CASSLPQGRTDTQYF. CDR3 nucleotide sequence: TGCGCCAGCAGCCTACCACAGGGACGCACAGATACGCAGTATTTT.